This passage covers 13 T cell receptor beta chains from one sample sequenced in a study of cytomegalovirus exposure and HLA in healthy donors. PCR amplification relied on 60 Vbeta primers (plus 13 Jbeta primers). This table comes from immunoSEQ multiplex PCR, and its TCRdb copy is limited to in-frame clones, with some not included. The data contain 200,000 to 250,000 clones, roughly 80% of them singletons. The sequenced sample was PBMCs. Receptors were obtained from a man younger than 40 in good health and CMV-seronegative.

This sequence joins TRBV7-2 and TRBJ1-4; D is possibly TRBD1 (6 bases). Deletions cut 0 bases from V and 0 bases from J, with 11 bases between. This CDR3 contains 17 residues. Germline V gives CDR1 SGHTA, CDR2 FQGNSA. Written as DNA, the CDR3 is TGTGCCAGCAGCTTAGCGGGGGCCGGTACAACTAATGAAAAACTGTTTTTT. Encoded protein: CASSLAGAGTTNEKLFF.

The V and J genes are TRBV19 and TRBJ2-5; D uncertain. Trimming stripped 7 bases from V and 5 bases from J, with 11 bases between. The CDR3 is made up of 12 amino acids. Germline-derived CDR1 and CDR2 are LNHDA and SQIVND (reference sequence). CDR3 residues: CASTGSGETQYF. As DNA, the CDR3 is TGTGCCAGTACCGGGTCCGGCGAGACCCAGTACTTC.

This chain links TRBV10-1 with TRBJ2-7; no firm D call. Between the trimmed V and J ends, which lost 3 bases and 2 bases, there was a span of 11 bases. Germline V CDR1 and CDR2: WNHNN, SYGVQD (reference sequence). The CDR3 is 14 residues long. In DNA, the CDR3 is TGCGCCAGCAGTGATGCAGGCTCGCCCTACGAGCAGTACTTC. Translation: CASSDAGSPYEQYF.

The chain is built from TRBV19 and TRBJ1-2; D is uncertain. CDR3 length: 11 amino acids. Between the trimmed V and J ends, which lost 7 bases and 4 bases, there was a span of 7 bases. CDR1 and CDR2 from the germline V gene are LNHDA and SQIVND (reference sequence). The CDR3 nucleotides read TGTGCCAGTAAGTCAGGCTATGGCTACACCTTC. Translating gives CASKSGYGYTF.

This clone appeared once. This sequence joins TRBV5-4 and TRBJ2-3, with 11 nucleotides matching TRBD2. The V and J ends lost 3 bases and 5 bases, in that order; junction bases with no gene match: 8. CDR1 and CDR2 (germline): SGHNT, YYREEE (reference sequence). The CDR3 sequence is 16 residues long. The CDR3 sequence: CASSSTSGGPKDTQYF. For the CDR3, the DNA is TGTGCCAGCAGCTCAACTAGCGGGGGCCCCAAAGATACGCAGTATTTT.

The gene calls are TRBV5-1 and TRBJ1-1, with no clear D. The germline V gene encodes CDR1 SGHRS and CDR2 YFSETQ. The CDR3 is 14 amino acids. The germline V and J ends were trimmed by 2 bases and 3 bases, with 11 bases remaining between them. In nucleotides, the CDR3 is TGCGCCAGCAGCTTCAATAGATTCGACACTGAAGCTTTCTTT. Translating gives CASSFNRFDTEAFF. Supplemented by reference TRBV5-1 and TRBJ1-1, the full variable domain reads KAGVTQTPRYLIKTRGQQVTLSCSPISGHRSVSWYQQTPGQGLQFLFEYFSETQRNKGNFPGRFSGRQFSNSRSEMNVSTLELGDSALYLCASSFNRFDTEAFFGQGTRLTVV.

The chain recombines TRBV5-1 with TRBJ1-3; perhaps TRBD1 as D (5 bases). The V and J ends lost 4 bases and 3 bases respectively, with 14 bases between them. This CDR3 is built from 15 residues. Germline V CDR1 and CDR2: SGHRS, YFSETQ. CDR3 DNA: TGCGCCAGCAGCCTTGGGAGGGGCAGTGGAAACACCATATATTTT. It codes for CASSLGRGSGNTIYF.

The J gene is TRBJ2-1, the V gene TRBV9; 12 nucleotides align to TRBD2. Germline trimming cut 2 bases from V and 5 bases from J; bases unmatched to any gene: 8. CDR1 SGDLS and CDR2 YYNGEE come from the germline V gene. The CDR3 has 17 amino acids. CDR3: CASSVWTSGETNNEQFF. Written as DNA, the CDR3 is TGTGCCAGCAGCGTGTGGACTAGCGGGGAGACTAACAATGAGCAGTTCTTC.

The chain recombines TRBV9 with TRBJ2-1; 8 bases match TRBD1. Looked up from germline, CDR1 is SGDLS and CDR2 is YYNGEE. Germline trimming cut 1 base from V and 7 bases from J; bases unmatched to any gene: 7. The CDR3 totals 15 residues. The CDR3 DNA follows: TGTGCCAGCAGCGTACCAGGGGGCGCGGGTAATGAGCAGTTCTTC. Protein product: CASSVPGGAGNEQFF.

The V and J genes are TRBV28 and TRBJ1-4; 7 bases align to TRBD1. V dropped 6 bases and J dropped 8; count of bases not matched to a gene: 9. The CDR3 is made up of 14 amino acids. Germline V lookup: CDR1 MDHEN, CDR2 SYDVKM. In DNA, the CDR3 is TGTGCCAGCAGGAAGATCGACAGGGACGAAAAACTGTTTTTT. It codes for CASRKIDRDEKLFF.

The chain employs TRBV5-6 and TRBJ2-2; 8 bases align to TRBD1. The germline V gene encodes CDR1 SGHDT and CDR2 YYEEEE. The CDR3 loop spans 16 amino acids. With 4 bases clipped from V and 1 base from J, the junction kept 6 bases outside the gene matches. CDR3 nucleotide sequence: TGTGCCAGCAGCACAACCGGGACAGGGAACACCGGGGAGCTGTTTTTT. Translated: CASSTTGTGNTGELFF.

V gene TRBV9 combines with J gene TRBJ1-3, with D uncertain. The germline CDR1 and CDR2 sequences are SGDLS and YYNGEE. Trimming shortened V by 0 bases and J by 0 bases, and 4 bases separated the two germline ends. The CDR3 runs to 14 residues. For the CDR3, the DNA is TGTGCCAGCAGCGTAGCCCTCTCTGGAAACACCATATATTTT. Its protein product is CASSVALSGNTIYF.

The chain joins TRBV6-1 to TRBJ2-7; 7 bases match TRBD2. There are 15 residues in the CDR3. V shed 4 bases and J 2 bases; nucleotides not matched to a gene: 8. CDR1 is MNHNS, CDR2 SASEGT, per germline. Written as DNA, the CDR3 is TGTGCCAGCAGTGTGGAGGGAGGGTTCACCTACGAGCAGTACTTC. Translation gives CASSVEGGFTYEQYF.